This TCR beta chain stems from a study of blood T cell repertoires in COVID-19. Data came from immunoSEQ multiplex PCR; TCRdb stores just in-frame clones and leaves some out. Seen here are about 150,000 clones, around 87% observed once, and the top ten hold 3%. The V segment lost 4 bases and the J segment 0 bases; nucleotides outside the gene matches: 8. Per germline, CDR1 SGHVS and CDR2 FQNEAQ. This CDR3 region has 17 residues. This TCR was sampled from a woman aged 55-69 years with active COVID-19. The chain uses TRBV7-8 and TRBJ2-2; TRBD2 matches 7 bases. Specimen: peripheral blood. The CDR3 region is CASSSSGAYANTGELFF. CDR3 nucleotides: TGTGCCAGCAGCTCTAGCGGAGCTTACGCGAACACCGGGGAGCTGTTTTTT. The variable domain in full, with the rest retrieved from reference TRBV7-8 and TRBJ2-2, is GAGVSQSPRYKVAKRGQDVALRCDPISGHVSLFWYQQALGQGPEFLTYFQNEAQLDKSGLPSDRFFAERPEGSVSTLKIQRTQQEDSAVYLCASSSSGAYANTGELFFGEGSRLTVL.